These 9 T cell receptor beta chains originate from one sample sequenced in a study of blood T cell repertoires in COVID-19. Method: immunoSEQ multiplex PCR; TCRdb's copy keeps in-frame clones and lacks some. The data show a few hundred thousand clones, with 88% seen just once and roughly 7% held by the top ten. Sample: peripheral blood. Source of these receptors: a woman aged 30 to 39 who had recovered from COVID-19.

The V and J genes are TRBV24-1 and TRBJ1-5; D is uncertain. CDR3 length equals 12 residues. CDR1 is KGHDR and CDR2 is SFDVKD in the germline V gene. V lost 1 base to trimming and J lost 11 bases, with 8 bases between them. The CDR3 loop is CATSDLGGAQHF. In DNA, the CDR3 is TGTGCCACCAGTGATTTAGGCGGGGCCCAGCATTTT.

J is TRBJ1-1 and V is TRBV7-9; TRBD1 is a possible D gene (5 bases). CDR1 and CDR2 from the germline V gene are SEHNR and FQNEAQ (reference sequence). The CDR3 runs 16 residues. V was cut by 1 base and J by 1 base, with 13 bases left in between. The CDR3 sequence: CASSLGAGRTNTEAFF. Written as DNA, the CDR3 is TGTGCCAGCAGCTTAGGGGCAGGGAGGACGAACACTGAAGCTTTCTTT.

The chain carries TRBV4-1 and TRBJ1-2, with 8 bases fitting TRBD1. V lost 1 base and J lost 1; bases outside the gene matches: 5. There are 16 residues in the CDR3. Germline V gene sequence: CDR1 MGHRA, CDR2 YSYEKL. The CDR3 region has the DNA TGCGCCAGCAGCCAAGTGGGACAGGATTATAACTATGGCTACACCTTC. It translates to CASSQVGQDYNYGYTF.

This clone has only one observation. The gene calls are TRBV28 and TRBJ2-2, with TRBD2 matching 7 bases. V gave up 2 bases and J gave up 5 bases; unmatched junction bases: 2. The CDR3 contains 14 residues. The germline CDR1 and CDR2 sequences are MDHEN and SYDVKM. CDR3 sequence reads: CASSLAGVTGELFF. DNA of the CDR3: TGTGCCAGCAGTTTAGCGGGGGTTACCGGGGAGCTGTTTTTT. The complete variable domain, with remaining parts taken from reference TRBV28 and TRBJ2-2, reads DVKVTQSSRYLVKRTGEKVFLECVQDMDHENMFWYRQDPGLGLRLIYFSYDVKMKEKGDIPEGYSVSREKKERFSLILESASTNQTSMYLCASSLAGVTGELFFGEGSRLTVL.

The chain combines TRBV21-1 with TRBJ2-1; TRBD2 reflects the table's D call only, with no check against the DNA. TRBV21-1 is termed a pseudogene. CDR3 length: 18 amino acids. As DNA, the CDR3 is TGTGCCAGCAGCAGGAGGACTAGCGGGGTAACCTCCTACAATGAGCAGTTCTTC. It specifies CASSRRTSGVTSYNEQFF.

The chain employs TRBV5-1 and TRBJ2-1, with 14 bases aligning to TRBD2. CDR1 and CDR2 (germline): SGHRS, YFSETQ. The CDR3 extends over 18 amino acids. V lost 1 base and J lost 8; bases outside the gene matches: 11. CDR3 residues: CASSLRVGTSGGPDEQFF. CDR3 coding DNA: TGCGCCAGCAGCTTGCGAGTTGGGACTAGCGGGGGCCCCGATGAGCAGTTCTTC. The full variable domain, its missing parts supplied by reference TRBV5-1 and TRBJ2-1, is KAGVTQTPRYLIKTRGQQVTLSCSPISGHRSVSWYQQTPGQGLQFLFEYFSETQRNKGNFPGRFSGRQFSNSRSEMNVSTLELGDSALYLCASSLRVGTSGGPDEQFFGPGTRLTVL.

This clone was detected many times. The chain has TRBV7-9 and TRBJ1-2; TRBD1 is a possible D gene (5 bases). There are 17 residues in the CDR3. Germline values: CDR1 SEHNR, CDR2 FQNEAQ (reference sequence). V was cut by 4 bases and J by 3 bases, with 21 bases left in between. CDR3 in amino acids: CASSSRRVRESDYGYTF. CDR3 DNA: TGTGCCAGCAGCTCGAGGCGTGTCAGGGAATCTGACTATGGCTACACCTTC.

The V gene is TRBV4-3, the J gene TRBJ2-2, with TRBD1 matching 10 bases. The V gene end was trimmed by 3 bases and the J gene end by 0 bases; junction bases not matched to a gene: 4. The CDR3 contains 17 residues. In germline, CDR1 is LGHNA, CDR2 YSLEER. Here the CDR3 reads CASSQVGTGANTGELFF. CDR3 sequence (DNA): TGCGCCAGCAGCCAGGTGGGGACAGGGGCGAACACCGGGGAGCTGTTTTTT.

This chain connects TRBV19 to TRBJ2-7; tentative D call: TRBD1 (6 bases). The CDR3 runs 13 residues. CDR1 LNHDA and CDR2 SQIVND come from the germline V gene (reference sequence). The V end was cut by 9 bases, the J end by 1 base, with 13 bases between. The CDR3 loop is CASRQDRSYEQYF. The CDR3 region has the DNA TGTGCCAGCCGACAGGATAGGTCCTACGAGCAGTACTTC.